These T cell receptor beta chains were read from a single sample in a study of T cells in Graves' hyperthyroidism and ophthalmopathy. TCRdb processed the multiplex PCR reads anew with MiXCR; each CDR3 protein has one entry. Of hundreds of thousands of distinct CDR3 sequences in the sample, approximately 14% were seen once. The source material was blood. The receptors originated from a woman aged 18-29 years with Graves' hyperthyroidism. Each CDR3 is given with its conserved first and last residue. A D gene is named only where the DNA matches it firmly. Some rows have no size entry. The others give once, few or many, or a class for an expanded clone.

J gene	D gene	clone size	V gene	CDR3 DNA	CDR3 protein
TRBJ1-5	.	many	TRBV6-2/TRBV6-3	TGTGCCAGCAGTCAACCGATGGGCAATCAGCCCCAGCATTTT	CASSQPMGNQPQHF
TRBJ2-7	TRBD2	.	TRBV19	TGTGCCAGTAGTATCGGCCGGACTAGCGGGAGGGTCGAGCAGTACTTC	CASSIGRTSGRVEQYF
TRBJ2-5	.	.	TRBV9	TGTGCCAGCAGCGTTAGCGGTGCGGGAGAGACCCAGTACTTC	CASSVSGAGETQYF
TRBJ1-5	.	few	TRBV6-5	TGTGCCAGCAGTTACTCGAGGTATAGCAATCAGCCCCAGCATTTT	CASSYSRYSNQPQHF
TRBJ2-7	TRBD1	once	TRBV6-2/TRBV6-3	TGTGCCAGCAGTTACTCGACCCGACAGGGGATTCGCGAGCAGTACTTC	CASSYSTRQGIREQYF
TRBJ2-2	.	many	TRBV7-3	TGTGCCAGCAGCTTAGGGGGGAACCTGGGCACCGGGGAGCTGTTTTTT	CASSLGGNLGTGELFF
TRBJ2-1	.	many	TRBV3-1	TGTGCCAGCAGCCAAGGAATTGTGGGGTACAATGAGCAGTTCTTC	CASSQGIVGYNEQFF
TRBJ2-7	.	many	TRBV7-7	TGTGCTAGCAGCTTACGGGACACTGCTAGAGAGCAGTACTTC	CASSLRDTAREQYF
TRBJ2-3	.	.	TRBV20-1	TGCAGTGCTTCCGGGCTCGAGGGCACAGATACGCAGTATTTT	CSASGLEGTDTQYF
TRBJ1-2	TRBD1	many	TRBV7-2	TGTGCCAGCAGCTTAGTCCCCACAGGGGGCTATGGCTACACCTTC	CASSLVPTGGYGYTF
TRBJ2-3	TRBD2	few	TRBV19	TGTGCCAGTAGTGCGGGACTAGGGCCGCAGTATTTT	CASSAGLGPQYF
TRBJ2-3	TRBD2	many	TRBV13	TGTGCCAGCAGCTTAGGTCTAGCGGGGTTAGATACGCAGTATTTT	CASSLGLAGLDTQYF
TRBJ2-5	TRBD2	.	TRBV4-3	TGCGCCAGCAGCCAAGGGACTAGCGGGGGGGAAGAGACCCAGTACTTC	CASSQGTSGGEETQYF
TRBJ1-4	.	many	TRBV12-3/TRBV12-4	TGTGCCAGCAGTTGGGACTCAGCAACTAATGAAAAACTGTTTTTT	CASSWDSATNEKLFF
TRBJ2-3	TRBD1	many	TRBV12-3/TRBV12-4	TGTGCCAGCAGTTTAGACAGGGGGCGCACAGATACGCAGTATTTT	CASSLDRGRTDTQYF
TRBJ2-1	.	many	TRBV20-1	TGCAGTGCTAGATCTGGTCCGGGACCCTACAATGAGCAGTTCTTC	CSARSGPGPYNEQFF
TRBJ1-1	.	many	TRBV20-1	TGCAGTGCTAGAGTCGGGGGGTGGAACACTGAAGCTTTCTTT	CSARVGGWNTEAFF
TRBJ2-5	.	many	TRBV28	TGTGCCAGCAGTTACACCGCACCGGGACCGAAAAAAGAGACCCAGTACTTC	CASSYTAPGPKKETQYF
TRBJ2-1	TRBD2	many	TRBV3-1	TGTGCCAGCAGCGCCCGGACTAGCCGGGATGAGCAGTTCTTC	CASSARTSRDEQFF
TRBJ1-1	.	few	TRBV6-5	TGTGCCAGCAGTTACTCGGCAGGGGTGAACACTGAAGCTTTCTTT	CASSYSAGVNTEAFF
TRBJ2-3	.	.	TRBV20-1	TGCAGTGCTAGAGACCATCACACAGATACGCAGTATTTT	CSARDHHTDTQYF
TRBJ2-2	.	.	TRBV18	TGTGCCAGTATTCATCCACCCGGGGAGCTGTTTTTT	CASIHPPGELFF
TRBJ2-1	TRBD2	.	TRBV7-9	TGTGCCAGCAGCCCAGTGGGACTAGCGGGGGGCTACAATGAGCAGTTCTTC	CASSPVGLAGGYNEQFF
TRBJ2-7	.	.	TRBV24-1	TGTGCCACCTATAGCGGACGCTACGAGCAGTACTTC	CATYSGRYEQYF
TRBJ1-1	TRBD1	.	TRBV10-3	TGTGCCATCAGCTGGGACAGGGGATCGGGGACTGAAGCTTTCTTT	CAISWDRGSGTEAFF
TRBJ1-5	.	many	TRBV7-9	TGTGCCAGCAGCTTAGTTGTGGGACTTTATAGCAATCAGCCCCAGCATTTT	CASSLVVGLYSNQPQHF
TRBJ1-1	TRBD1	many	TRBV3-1	TGTGCCAGTAACAGGGGTGGACGTTTGGTGAACACTGAAGCTTTCTTT	CASNRGGRLVNTEAFF